These 8 T cell receptor beta chains originate from one sample sequenced in a study of PD-1 blockade in classical Hodgkin lymphoma. The time point is: newly diagnosed, previously untreated cHL patient sample. CD4+ T cells were purified from thawed PBMCs by magnetic negative selection. TCRdb keeps only in-frame clones here, not all; method: immunoSEQ multiplex PCR. In the table there are approximately 25,000 clones, about 89% of which are singletons. Sequenced material: CD4+ T cells from blood. The source is a human donor with classical Hodgkin lymphoma.

The chain uses TRBV20-1 and TRBJ2-1, with D maybe TRBD2 (6 bases). The germline V gene has CDR1 DFQATT and CDR2 SNEGSKA (reference sequence). The CDR3 loop spans 9 amino acids. CDR3 nucleotide sequence: TGCAGCGGGGGAAATGAGCAGTTCTTC. It specifies CSGGNEQFF.

The chain couples TRBV5-6 to TRBJ1-5; D unresolved. Germline CDR1 reads SGHDT; CDR2 reads YYEEEE. This CDR3 region has 14 residues. The germline V and J ends were trimmed by 2 bases and 3 bases, with 9 bases remaining between them. The DNA for the CDR3 is TGTGCCAGCAGCTTACATACTTACAATCAGCCCCAGCATTTT. As protein: CASSLHTYNQPQHF.

This clone was seen just once. The chain uses TRBV7-3 and TRBJ2-7, with D maybe TRBD1 (6 bases). This CDR3 comprises 14 residues. V was clipped by 0 bases and J by 3 bases, with 9 bases between them. Germline CDR1 reads SGHTA; CDR2 reads FQGTGA. The CDR3 spells CASSLTGRGYEQYF. The CDR3 region has the DNA TGTGCCAGCAGCTTAACGGGCAGGGGCTACGAGCAGTACTTC.

The chain links TRBV6-1 to TRBJ2-3; D gene unclear. Germline V gene data show CDR1 as MNHNS and CDR2 as SASEGT. Trimming shortened V by 2 bases and J by 5 bases, and 14 bases separated the two germline ends. The CDR3 spans 15 residues. The CDR3, as DNA: TGTGCCAGCAGTGAATTTCGGCGAGCACAAGATACGCAGTATTTT. Amino acids: CASSEFRRAQDTQYF.

The chain employs TRBV5-1 and TRBJ2-1, with D possibly TRBD1 on 5 matching bases. This CDR3 spans 13 amino acids. In germline, CDR1 is SGHRS, CDR2 YFSETQ. The V end lost 3 bases, the J end lost 7 bases, and 11 bases lay between the germline ends. Here the CDR3 DNA reads TGCGCCAGCAGCTGGGGCCCATCGAATGAGCAGTTCTTC. It encodes CASSWGPSNEQFF.

The chain is built from TRBV5-1 and TRBJ1-1; 8 bases match TRBD1. Germline trimming cut 1 base from V and 4 bases from J; bases unmatched to any gene: 3. The CDR3 is made up of 14 amino acids. CDR1 and CDR2 from the germline V gene are SGHRS and YFSETQ. CDR3 coding DNA: TGCGCCAGCAGCTTGCCTACAGGGGGCACTGAAGCTTTCTTT. It encodes CASSLPTGGTEAFF.

As DNA, the CDR3 is TGTGCCAGCAGGAGTCTAGCGAGGCAAGAGACCCAGTACTTC. It specifies CASRSLARQETQYF. V and J are TRBV6-5 and TRBJ2-5; a weak D match, TRBD2 (6 bases). The CDR3 sequence is 14 residues long. Trimming left V 6 bases short and J 2 bases short, with 13 bases between. CDR1 and CDR2 from the germline V gene are MNHEY and SVGAGI.

The V call is TRBV5-4, the J call TRBJ2-7; D may be TRBD2 (5 bases). Trimming pared 4 bases from V and 6 bases from J, leaving 8 bases between. This CDR3 spans 11 amino acids. CDR1 SGHNT and CDR2 YYREEE come from the germline V gene (reference sequence). Here the CDR3 DNA reads TGTGCCAGCAGCCGGGATCTCGAGCAGTACTTC. Its translation is CASSRDLEQYF.